The clone carrying this T cell receptor beta chain has just a few counts. Its antigen is currently unknown. These data belong to a study of regulatory T cells in long-lasting Graves disease. The overall study: Over-5-year antithyroid drug use with positive TSH receptor antibodies defined persistent Graves' disease in the study. Study results and limitations: Patients with persistent disease shared fewer than 3,500 public clonotypes, outpacing the approximately 950 shared by new patients. Persistent disease exhibited a predilection for TRBV28, TRBJ1-2 and TRBJ2-5.

The authors built TCR beta libraries using iRepertoire HTBI primers and Arm-PCR of CDR3 regions. TCRdb independently ran MiXCR on the multiplex PCR reads; one entry per CDR3 protein. The data show more than 650,000 distinct CDR3 sequences, approximately 29% seen once. The time point: persistent/refractory GD, antithyroid drugs over 5 years with positive TRAb. PBMC-extracted RNA yielded the TCR library. Guidelines of the American Thyroid Association were used to diagnose Graves' disease. Trimming took 0 bases from V and 3 from J, leaving 5 bases between them. CDR3 length equals 13 residues. Germline V gives CDR1 SGHVS, CDR2 FNYEAQ.

The receptor was derived from a female donor with Graves disease. This sequence joins TRBV7-6 and TRBJ1-2, with D hard to call. The source material was peripheral blood mononuclear cells (PBMCs), sampled when the disease was refractory, from a patient treated with antithyroid drugs. CDR3 nucleotide sequence: TGTGCCAGCAGCTTAGCTGAAGACTATGGCTACACCTTC. It translates to CASSLAEDYGYTF.